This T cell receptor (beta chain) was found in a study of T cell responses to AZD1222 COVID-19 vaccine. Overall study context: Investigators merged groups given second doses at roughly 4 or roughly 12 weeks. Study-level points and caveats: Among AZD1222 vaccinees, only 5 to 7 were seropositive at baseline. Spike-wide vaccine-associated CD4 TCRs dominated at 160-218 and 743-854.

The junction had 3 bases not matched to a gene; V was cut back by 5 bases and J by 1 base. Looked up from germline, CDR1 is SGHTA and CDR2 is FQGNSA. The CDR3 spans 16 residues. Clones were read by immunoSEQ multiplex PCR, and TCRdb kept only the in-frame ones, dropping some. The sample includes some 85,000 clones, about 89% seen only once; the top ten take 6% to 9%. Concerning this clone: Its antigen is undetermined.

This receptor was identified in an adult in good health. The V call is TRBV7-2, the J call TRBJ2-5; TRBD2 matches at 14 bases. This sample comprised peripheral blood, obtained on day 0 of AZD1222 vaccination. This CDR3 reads CASSTGLAGGQETQYF. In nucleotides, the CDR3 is TGTGCCAGCAGCACCGGACTAGCGGGGGGCCAAGAGACCCAGTACTTC.